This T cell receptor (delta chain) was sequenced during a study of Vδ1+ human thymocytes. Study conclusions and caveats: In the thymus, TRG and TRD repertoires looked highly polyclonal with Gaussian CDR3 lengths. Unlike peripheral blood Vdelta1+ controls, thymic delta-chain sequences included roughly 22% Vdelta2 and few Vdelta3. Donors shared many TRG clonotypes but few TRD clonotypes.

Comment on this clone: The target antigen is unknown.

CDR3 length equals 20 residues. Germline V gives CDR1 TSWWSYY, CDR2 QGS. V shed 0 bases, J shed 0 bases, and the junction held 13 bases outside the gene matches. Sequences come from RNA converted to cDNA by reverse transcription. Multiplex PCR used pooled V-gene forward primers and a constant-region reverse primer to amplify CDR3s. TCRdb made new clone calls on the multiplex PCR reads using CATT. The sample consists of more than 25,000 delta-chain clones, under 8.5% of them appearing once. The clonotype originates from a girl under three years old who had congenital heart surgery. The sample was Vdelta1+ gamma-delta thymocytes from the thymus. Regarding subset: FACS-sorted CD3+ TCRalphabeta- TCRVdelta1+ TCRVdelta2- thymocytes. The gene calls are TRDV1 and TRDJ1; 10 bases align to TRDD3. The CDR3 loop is CALGELEHSLGDINTDKLIF. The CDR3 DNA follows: TGTGCTCTTGGGGAACTAGAACACTCGCTGGGGGATATCAACACCGATAAACTCATCTTT.